The entry below gives a single TCR beta chain sequence along with its context. Using immunoSEQ multiplex PCR, the repertoire was profiled, and TCRdb retains in-frame clones only, with some absent. Of about 83,000 clones in the sample, approximately 79% were seen once. The sample originates from a study of OX40 agonist ivuxolimab in advanced cancers. Whole-study context: Around 40% of patients had received prior checkpoint inhibitor therapy.

This CDR3 has 13 amino acids. Germline CDR1 is MRHNA and CDR2 is SNTAGT. V was cut by 2 bases and J by 8 bases, with 9 bases left in between. The chain carries TRBV6-4 and TRBJ1-4; no clear D. This receptor was identified in an adult with an advanced solid tumor such as melanoma, head and neck, liver or kidney cancer. The sample was CD4+ or CD8+ T cells sorted from blood, taken in a trial of the OX40 agonist ivuxolimab. CDR3 in amino acids: CASSDRAGEKLFF. As DNA, the CDR3 is TGTGCCAGCAGTGACAGGGCTGGCGAAAAACTGTTTTTT.